The table lists the clone carrying this T cell receptor (beta chain) with many counts. Its antigen is currently unknown. The CDR3 is 15 residues long. Germline values: CDR1 DFQATT, CDR2 SNEGSKA (reference sequence). V was trimmed by 3 bases and J by 2 bases, leaving 16 bases between them. This sample is part of a study of early T cells in non-severe SARS-CoV-2 infection. Across the whole study: Unpaired chains resulted from sequencing bulk RNA of unsorted whole blood.

Each single cDNA molecule received a unique molecular identifier. MiXCR, run by TCRdb on the 5' RACE reads, gives a single entry per CDR3 protein. This sample has some 64,000 distinct CDR3 sequences, with more than 10% found just once. Study results and limitations: Matching results from VDJdb favored anti-spike CD8 responses, leaving private and CD4 specificities undetected.

The TCR was taken from an adult who was a healthcare worker with PCR-confirmed SARS-CoV-2 infection or an uninfected control (not recorded which). This chain joins TRBV20-1 and TRBJ1-2; unclear D gene. The sequenced sample consisted of whole blood. For the CDR3, the DNA is TGCAGTGCTAGGCCGGGCCCCAAGAGGAACTATGGCTACACCTTC. Translation gives CSARPGPKRNYGYTF.